The following is a TCR beta chain sequence with its context. This clonotype was seen at least ten times. Its antigen is still unknown. No base qualities exist here, and no much larger clone lies one base off it. The data stem from a study of neurological immune-mediated disorders (dated by TCRdb to 2018 to 2020). Notes on the research overall: Using UMI-based sequencing, the study compared peripheral blood TCR-beta repertoires from patients with HTLV-I-associated myelopathy (HAM/TSP), patients with multiple sclerosis, and healthy controls. Alongside PBMC samples, the set of 106 TCR-beta libraries contained longitudinal samples, technical triplicates, and paired CD4+ and CD8+ T-cell subsets that had been sorted. The cohort included approximately 68 subjects: approximately 14 with HAM/TSP, approximately 34 with multiple sclerosis, and 20 healthy controls.

The healthy controls were volunteers from blood banks in Maryland, USA. Sorted-subset TCR libraries were prepared from about a million sorted CD4+ or CD8+ T cells. PBMCs were separated from peripheral blood using Ficoll-Hypaque density gradient centrifugation and then cryopreserved in liquid nitrogen. Paired sorted CD4+ and CD8+ subsets came from healthy controls, HAM/TSP patients and MS patients. The paper's findings and limits, for the study overall: TCR clonal expansion was highest in HAM/TSP patients and lowest in MS patients, with MS patients falling below even healthy controls. No identical CDR3 amino acid sequences were shared among expanded clones across subjects, suggesting private TCR-beta repertoires in all groups.

The CDR3 holds 15 amino acids from the cysteine to the phenylalanine. The CDR3 DNA has 45 bases and is translated from base 1. A distance of 16 bases separates the germline ends of V and J, which lose 5 bases and 3 bases respectively. Sequences MDHEN (CDR1) and SYDVKM (CDR2) are obtained from the germline V gene. cDNA synthesis used template-switch 5'RACE with a primer carrying a 10-nucleotide random unique molecular identifier tagging each TCR transcript. Over 190 million TCR-beta sequences, covering 15-18 subjects, were produced in each sequencing run. The RNeasy kit was used for extraction of total RNA. The KAPA Real-time Library Amplification kit was used to amplify TCR-beta VDJ regions with primers targeting the TCR constant region and the 5'RACE anchor. A first PCR added sample indexes and Illumina adaptors, after which a second PCR increased the library yield. After Ampure bead purification, the roughly 650 bp TCR product was size-selected on a 2% E-gel SizeSelection system. Before pooling, library quality was assessed on a Bioanalyzer, concentration was determined with Qubit, and library quantification was performed with the Kapa Library Quantification kit. Libraries were sequenced paired-end 2 x 150 bp on an Illumina HiSeq 2500. To increase sequence diversity, about 23-30% phiX was spiked into each library pool. The paper's processing steps were these. The UMI-based MiGEC pipeline processed quality-filtered reads and removed over 80% of raw TCR sequences during error correction. VDJ genes were aligned to IMGT germline references, and clonotypes were defined by unique CDR3 amino acid sequence plus V-J genes. Clonal expansion, Shannon diversity, and CDR3 relatedness (CalcPairwiseDistances, ClusterSamples) were evaluated with VDJtools, and phylogenetic trees were built with CLCbio workbench. Clones with at least 8 unique UMIs were defined as expanded, with this threshold being based on coefficient-of-variation modelling across technical triplicates. The public reads were reprocessed in TCRdb via fastp at Q25 and MiXCR, keeping in-frame beta chains. One record per CDR3 amino acid sequence lists the most common genes and DNA. The V and J calls and clone size are TCRdb's, not the authors'. Present in this sample are about 44,000 distinct CDR3 sequences, over 6% of which were seen just once. The ten most abundant clones make up 0.57% of the sample.

This chain is built from TRBV28 and TRBJ2-5, with TRBD1 perhaps the D gene, on 5 matching bases. This receptor was obtained from a woman aged 40-49 years in good health. The sequencing input was CD4+ T cells from blood. The CDR3 amino acid sequence is: CASSTQKTEEETQYF. The base sequence is TGTGCCAGCAGTACTCAAAAGACAGAAGAAGAGACCCAGTACTTC.